Below, one TCR beta chain is given with its context. Its antigen remains unidentified. The sample belongs to a study of shared clonotypes between healthy human individuals. J was trimmed by 7 bases and V by 3 bases; bases with no gene match: 5. The CDR3 spans 14 residues. In germline, CDR1 is SGHAT, CDR2 FQNNGV. TCRdb keeps only in-frame clones here, not all; method: immunoSEQ multiplex PCR. The sample comprises some 790,000 clones, around 77% of which are singletons, and 1.8% rests with the top ten. Points from the study as a whole: The represented genetic and exposure-history diversity was limited by the small number of donors.

The sequence derives from a woman aged 25 to 45 in good health. The chain carries TRBV11-2 and TRBJ2-1; 8 bases map to TRBD1. Sample: memory CD4+ T cells sorted from blood. Regarding subset: CD45RA-negative fraction. CDR3 in amino acids: CASSFTRQGNEQFF. The CDR3 DNA sequence: TGTGCCAGCAGCTTTACCCGACAGGGGAATGAGCAGTTCTTC.